A selection of T cell receptor beta chains follows, all from one sample in a study of blood T cell repertoires in COVID-19. The method was immunoSEQ multiplex PCR; TCRdb's version includes in-frame clones alone and lacks a portion of them. In the table there are a few hundred thousand clones, roughly 87% of which are singletons. Sequencing used PBMCs or T cells enriched from blood (not recorded which). These receptors were taken from a young man with acute COVID-19. The CDR3 runs from the conserved cysteine through the conserved F or W. The order of the fields is D gene, V gene, clone size, J gene, CDR3 DNA, CDR3 protein. A D gene is named only where the DNA matches it firmly. A clone size is listed for some rows: how often the clone was seen (once, few, many), or a class if it is expanded.

NA,TRBV27,NA,TRBJ1-1,TGTGCCAGCAGACTTGACAGGAACACTGAAGCTTTCTTT,CASRLDRNTEAFF
TRBD1,TRBV29-1,NA,TRBJ2-7,TGCAGCGCTAACACAGGGGCCTCCGAGCAGTACTTC,CSANTGASEQYF
TRBD2,TRBV6-4,NA,TRBJ2-3,TGTGCCAGCAGTACTAGCGGGAGCCAAGATACGCAGTATTTT,CASSTSGSQDTQYF
TRBD2,TRBV7-8,NA,TRBJ2-1,TGTGCCAGCAGACCTACTAGCGCGACCTACAATGAGCAGTTCTTC,CASRPTSATYNEQFF
NA,TRBV27,NA,TRBJ2-1,TGTGCCAGCAGTCTGGAGAGGACCTACAATGAGCAGTTCTTC,CASSLERTYNEQFF
TRBD1,TRBV7-2,once,TRBJ2-7,TGTGCCAGCAGCTTAGGACAGGGATTTTCTCCCCCACTCCCGTACGAGCAGTACTTC,CASSLGQGFSPPLPYEQYF
TRBD1,TRBV2,NA,TRBJ1-3,TGTGCCAGCAGTGAAGGAGGGACAGGGGGACTACCCGGAAACACCATATATTTT,CASSEGGTGGLPGNTIYF
NA,TRBV19,NA,TRBJ1-4,TGTGCCAGTAGTGTGGACACGTTAACTAATGAAAAACTGTTTTTT,CASSVDTLTNEKLFF
NA,TRBV7-8,NA,TRBJ2-7,TGTGCCAGCAGCGGAGGAGGGCCCTCTTACGAGCAGTACTTC,CASSGGGPSYEQYF
NA,TRBV21-1,NA,TRBJ2-5,TGTGCCAGCAGCAAAGGCCCCCCTACCGGGACAGGGGGAGAGACCCAGTACTTC,CASSKGPPTGTGGETQYF
NA,TRBV11-1,NA,TRBJ1-2,TGTGCCAGCAGCTTAGATACAGCTAACTATGGCTACACCTTC,CASSLDTANYGYTF
NA,TRBV20-1,NA,TRBJ1-3,TGCAGTGCTAGTGACAGGACTGGAAACACCATATATTTT,CSASDRTGNTIYF
NA,TRBV5-1,NA,TRBJ2-2,TGCGCCAGCAGCTTGACATCGAACACCGGGGAGCTGTTTTTT,CASSLTSNTGELFF
TRBD2,TRBV4-3,few,TRBJ2-2,TGCGCCAGCAGCCTTGGACTAGACACCGGGGAGCTGTTTTTT,CASSLGLDTGELFF
NA,TRBV28,NA,TRBJ1-2,TGTGCCAGCAGTTCCCTCGGGTCCTATGGCTACACCTTC,CASSSLGSYGYTF
NA,TRBV30,NA,TRBJ1-1,TGTGCCTGGAGTGTACAGGGCACCTGGGGCACTGAAGCTTTCTTT,CAWSVQGTWGTEAFF
TRBD1,TRBV30,NA,TRBJ1-4,TGTGCCTGTTTCGGGACAGGGTTTTTTGAAAAACTGTTTTTT,CACFGTGFFEKLFF
TRBD2,TRBV9,NA,TRBJ2-1,TGTGCCAGCAGCCCCCGGGAGGGCAGTGAGCAGTTCTTC,CASSPREGSEQFF
NA,TRBV5-1,once,TRBJ1-2,TGCGCCAGCAGCTTGGGGGACTCTAGCTATGGCTACACCTTC,CASSLGDSSYGYTF
NA,TRBV18,NA,TRBJ1-2,TGTGCCAGCTCACCACCAAACTTAAACTATGGCTACACCTTC,CASSPPNLNYGYTF
TRBD2,TRBV10-3,NA,TRBJ2-2,TGTGCCATCAGAGTGGGTCTAGCGGGAGCGAACACCGGGGAGCTGTTTTTT,CAIRVGLAGANTGELFF
TRBD2,TRBV5-1,NA,TRBJ2-7,TGCGCCAGCAAGCTAGCGGGGCCAAGCGCCTACGAGCAGTACTTC,CASKLAGPSAYEQYF
NA,TRBV4-2,NA,TRBJ1-5,TGTGCCAGCAGCCACAACGGTAATAGCAATCAGCCCCAGCATTTT,CASSHNGNSNQPQHF
NA,TRBV6-1,NA,TRBJ2-4,TGTGCCAGCAGTGACGGGCTTAACGGACTAGCCAAAAACATTCAGTACTTC,CASSDGLNGLAKNIQYF
TRBD1,TRBV4-1,once,TRBJ2-1,TGCGCCAGCAGCCAAACAGGGGACAATGAGCAGTTCTTC,CASSQTGDNEQFF
NA,TRBV3-1/TRBV3-2,NA,TRBJ2-7,TGTGCCAGCAGCCATGATCTGAGTAATGACGAGCAGTACTTC,CASSHDLSNDEQYF
TRBD2,TRBV19,NA,TRBJ2-3,TGTGCCAGTAGGGCTAGCGGGAGCGTCACAGATACGCAGTATTTT,CASRASGSVTDTQYF
TRBD1,TRBV5-4,few,TRBJ1-2,TGTGCCAGCAGCTATGGACAGGGTGCTAACTATGGCTACACCTTC,CASSYGQGANYGYTF
NA,TRBV7-2,NA,TRBJ1-2,TGTGCCAGCAGCCAACAGGAAGGAAGCTATGGCTACACCTTC,CASSQQEGSYGYTF
TRBD1,TRBV6-1,NA,TRBJ2-1,TGTGCCAGCAGTGAAGCTACGGGACAGGGTTCGAATGAGCAGTTCTTC,CASSEATGQGSNEQFF
NA,TRBV30,NA,TRBJ2-4,TGTGCCGCGGACATACTAGCCAAAAACATTCAGTACTTC,CAADILAKNIQYF
NA,TRBV27,NA,TRBJ2-7,TGTGCCAGCAGTTTATCGTGGGGGCCCGGCTACGAGCAGTACTTC,CASSLSWGPGYEQYF
TRBD2,TRBV6-2/TRBV6-3,NA,TRBJ2-7,TGTGCCAGCAGCCAATTAGCGGGAGTCTCCTACGAGCAGTACTTC,CASSQLAGVSYEQYF
NA,TRBV2,NA,TRBJ2-1,TGTGCCAGCAGTGAAGCGCGGGGTGGGCTTAATGAGCAGTTCTTC,CASSEARGGLNEQFF
NA,TRBV4-3,few,TRBJ2-7,TGCGCCAGCAGCCAAGATAGGGGCGGCCACGAGCAGTACTTC,CASSQDRGGHEQYF
TRBD2,TRBV9,NA,TRBJ2-1,TGTGCCAGCACCTCCCCGAGTCTAGCGGGAGGTGAGCAGTTCTTC,CASTSPSLAGGEQFF
TRBD1,TRBV28,NA,TRBJ1-4,TGTGCCAGCAGCACAGGGGGCCTTAATGAAAAACTGTTTTTT,CASSTGGLNEKLFF
TRBD1,TRBV6-2/TRBV6-3,NA,TRBJ1-1,TGTGCCAGCAGTCCGGCGATCGGACAGGGACACACTGAAGCTTTCTTT,CASSPAIGQGHTEAFF
NA,TRBV10-1,NA,TRBJ2-3,TGCGCCAGCAGTGAACGAAGAACCGGAGATACGCAGTATTTT,CASSERRTGDTQYF
TRBD2,TRBV4-1,NA,TRBJ2-3,TGCGCCAGCAGCCAAGAGGGAGCGGGAGCCCTCAACGGGGATACGCAGTATTTT,CASSQEGAGALNGDTQYF
TRBD1,TRBV28,NA,TRBJ2-6,TGTGCCAGCAGTTACTCGTATTCGTGGACAGGGGAGTCCCCCCCCGGGGCCAACGTCCTGACTTTC,CASSYSYSWTGESPPGANVLTF
TRBD2,TRBV3-1/TRBV3-2,NA,TRBJ2-1,TGTGCCAGCAGCCACCTAGGACTAGCTCATAACAATGAGCAGTTCTTC,CASSHLGLAHNNEQFF